These 27 T cell receptor beta chains were all obtained from the same sample, sequenced in a study of TIL therapy for anti-PD-1-resistant metastatic lung cancer. The libraries were made with immunoSEQ v3. Produced via immunoSEQ multiplex PCR; TCRdb's table is partial and in-frame only. This table holds about 100,000 clones, approximately 65% found once. Time point given: pre-treatment sample, taken before nivolumab and TIL therapy. Tumor tissue came from excised metastases, mostly pleural nodules or supraclavicular lymph nodes. Sequences were derived from tumor tissue, sampled at baseline. These receptors all stem from a person aged 25 to 79 with non-small cell lung cancer.

The V gene is TRBV15, the J gene TRBJ1-5, with 9 bases identical to TRBD1. Germline CDR1 LNHNV, CDR2 YYDKDF (reference sequence). The CDR3 is 15 amino acids. With V trimmed by 5 bases and J by 2 bases, 4 bases remained unmatched. The DNA for the CDR3 is TGTGCCACCAGCTGGGGACAGGGTGGCAATCAGCCCCAGCATTTT. Its translation is CATSWGQGGNQPQHF.

This chain links TRBV3-1 (or the pseudogene TRBV3-2) with TRBJ2-1, with D hard to call. The CDR3 is 16 residues long. V lost 1 base, J lost 0 bases, and 10 bases lay in between. Germline assignment: CDR1 LGHDT and CDR2 YNNKEL (reference sequence). CDR3 residues: CASSQVVVLSYNEQFF. The CDR3 bases are TGTGCCAGCAGCCAAGTCGTGGTCCTCTCCTACAATGAGCAGTTCTTC.

The chain recombines TRBV12-3 or TRBV12-4 with TRBJ1-5; D not resolved. This CDR3 is 13 amino acids long. V gave up 5 bases and J gave up 1 base, with 6 bases separating them. The chain's CDR3 is CASSTDSNQPQHF. CDR3 in DNA: TGTGCCAGCAGTACTGACAGCAATCAGCCCCAGCATTTT.

This clone was seen a few times. The chain is built from TRBV19 and TRBJ2-7; possibly TRBD2 for D (5 bases). The CDR3 contains 14 residues. CDR1 and CDR2 (germline): LNHDA, SQIVND (reference sequence). V lost 5 bases, J lost 3 bases, and 14 bases lay in between. The CDR3 region is CASSRTVDFYEQYF. CDR3 coding DNA: TGTGCCAGTAGTCGGACGGTGGACTTCTACGAGCAGTACTTC.

This chain uses TRBV7-2 with TRBJ2-3; D possibly corresponds to TRBD1 (5 bases). The CDR3 runs 16 residues. Trimming stripped 4 bases from V and 6 bases from J, with 20 bases between. Germline values: CDR1 SGHTA, CDR2 FQGNSA. CDR3 coding DNA: TGTGCCAGCAGCTCAAATAAGGGGATTTCGGGCGATACGCAGTATTTT. Its translation is CASSSNKGISGDTQYF. The full variable domain, with the rest looked up from reference TRBV7-2 and TRBJ2-3, is GAGVSQSPSNKVTEKGKDVELRCDPISGHTALYWYRQSLGQGLEFLIYFQGNSAPDKSGLPSDRFSAERTGGSVSTLTIQRTQQEDSAVYLCASSSNKGISGDTQYFGPGTRLTVL.

This clone came up a few times. The gene calls are TRBV30 and TRBJ1-5; no clear D gene. The V end was cut by 1 base, the J end by 11 bases, with 9 bases between. The CDR3 covers 11 residues. Germline values: CDR1 GTSNPN, CDR2 SVGIG (reference sequence). The DNA for the CDR3 is TGTGCCTGGAGTGGGGGTAAGGCCCAGCATTTT. The encoded protein is CAWSGGKAQHF.

This rearrangement joins TRBV11-3 to TRBJ2-4; tentatively, D is TRBD1 (6 bases). This CDR3 has 14 residues. V gave up 5 bases and J gave up 11 bases, with 19 bases separating them. CDR1 and CDR2 (germline): SGHNT, YENEEA. The DNA for the CDR3 is TGTGCCAGCAGCATAAATTCAGGGGCGGAAGTTCAGTACTTC. Protein sequence: CASSINSGAEVQYF. The complete variable domain, with remaining parts taken from reference TRBV11-3 and TRBJ2-4, reads EAGVVQSPRYKIIEKKQPVAFWCNPISGHNTLYWYLQNLGQGPELLIRYENEEAVDDSQLPKDRFSAERLKGVDSTLKIQPAELGDSAVYLCASSINSGAEVQYFGAGTRLSVL.

V and J are TRBV7-2 and TRBJ2-4; no reliable D call. The CDR3 length is 18 residues. Germline loops: CDR1 SGHTA, CDR2 FQGNSA. The V gene lost 1 base and the J gene lost 0 bases, with 16 bases spanning the gap. The CDR3: CASSLETWASLAKNIQYF. CDR3 DNA: TGTGCCAGCAGCTTAGAGACGTGGGCGAGCCTAGCCAAAAACATTCAGTACTTC.

V and J are TRBV4-2 and TRBJ2-3; 10 bases agree with TRBD1. CDR1 and CDR2 from the germline V gene are LGHNA and YNFKEQ. J lost 5 bases, V lost 1 base, and 3 bases had no gene match. This CDR3 has 15 amino acids. CDR3 protein: CASSQGTGGGDTQYF. CDR3 DNA sequence: TGTGCCAGCAGCCAAGGGACAGGGGGTGGAGATACGCAGTATTTT.

The V and J genes are TRBV7-8 and TRBJ1-3, with 7 nucleotides matching TRBD1. J gave up 2 bases and V 5 bases, and 9 bases lay outside the gene matches. CDR3 size: 16 residues. Per the germline V gene, CDR1 is SGHVS and CDR2 is FQNEAQ. Here the CDR3 DNA reads TGTGCCAGCAGCCGGCGGGGACAGAAGGCTGGAAACACCATATATTTT. It yields the protein CASSRRGQKAGNTIYF.

The chain employs TRBV11-2 and TRBJ2-7; TRBD1 is a possible D gene (6 bases). From germline, CDR1 is SGHAT and CDR2 FQNNGV. The CDR3 has 11 amino acids. The ends were cut back, 7 bases at V and 5 bases at J, with 9 bases in the middle. CDR3 sequence: CASTQGHEQYF. The CDR3 region has the DNA TGTGCCAGCACACAGGGTCACGAGCAGTACTTC.

The V gene is TRBV6-2 or TRBV6-3, the J gene TRBJ2-5; D is undetermined. Germline CDR1 and CDR2: MNHEY and SVGEGT. The CDR3 runs to 12 residues. With 6 bases removed from V and 5 bases from J, the gap between germline ends came to 10 bases. CDR3 bases: TGTGCCAGCAGCTATGGGAAGGAGACCCAGTACTTC. Translation: CASSYGKETQYF.

This clone was seen only once. This chain joins TRBV20-1 and TRBJ2-5; D gene ambiguous. From germline, CDR1 is DFQATT and CDR2 SNEGSKA (reference sequence). V shed 5 bases and J shed 4 bases, with 8 bases lying between them. CDR3 length: 11 residues. CDR3 amino acids: CSAQRPETQYF. CDR3 nucleotide sequence: TGCAGTGCTCAGAGGCCAGAGACCCAGTACTTC.

The rearrangement links TRBV7-8 to TRBJ1-3; D is unclear. Germline-derived CDR1 and CDR2 are SGHVS and FQNEAQ. The CDR3 length is 14 residues. The germline V and J ends were trimmed by 5 bases and 4 bases, with 12 bases remaining between them. The CDR3 DNA reads as TGTGCCAGCAGCCCTCTAAGACTCGGAAACACCATATATTTT. Translated, it gives CASSPLRLGNTIYF.

The rearrangement links TRBV15 to TRBJ2-3; TRBD2 agrees at 10 bases. In germline, CDR1 is LNHNV, CDR2 YYDKDF (reference sequence). This CDR3 has 15 amino acids. V was clipped by 5 bases and J by 5 bases; unmatched bases: 7. CDR3 amino acids: CATSLSWTSGDTQYF. The CDR3 DNA is TGTGCCACCAGCCTTTCGTGGACTAGCGGAGATACGCAGTATTTT.

The chain couples TRBV18 to TRBJ2-1; TRBD1 matches 9 bases. Germline V gene data show CDR1 as KGHSH and CDR2 as LQKENI. V lost 3 bases to trimming and J lost 8 bases; unmatched junction nucleotides: 8. This CDR3 comprises 15 residues. CDR3 nucleotides: TGTGCCAGCTCACCGAATACAGGGGGCCGGGATGAGCAGTTCTTC. It yields the protein CASSPNTGGRDEQFF.

The rearrangement links TRBV5-3 to TRBJ2-2, with 16 bases identical to TRBD2. TRBV5-3 counts as an open reading frame of uncertain function. The V and J ends lost 4 bases and 4 bases, in that order; junction bases with no gene match: 10. The CDR3 has 19 residues. Here the CDR3 reads CARSLGTSGGARGTGELFF. CDR3 nucleotide sequence: TGTGCCAGAAGCCTCGGGACTAGCGGGGGGGCTAGAGGCACCGGGGAGCTGTTTTTT.

This clone was seen more than once but under ten times. This chain links TRBV28 with TRBJ2-1; 9 nucleotides line up with TRBD2. The CDR3 totals 16 residues. V shed 6 bases and J 0 bases; nucleotides not matched to a gene: 6. From germline, CDR1 is MDHEN and CDR2 SYDVKM. The CDR3 sequence: CASSQLAGISYNEQFF. DNA of the CDR3: TGTGCCAGCAGCCAGCTAGCGGGGATCTCCTACAATGAGCAGTTCTTC.

The chain has TRBV10-3 and TRBJ1-2; the D gene is possibly TRBD1 (5 bases). The CDR3 extends over 13 amino acids. Per germline, CDR1 ENHRY and CDR2 SYGVKD. V was shortened by 5 bases and J by 4 bases, with 11 bases between the two germline ends. The CDR3 is CAISRDGGYGYTF. In DNA, the CDR3 is TGTGCCATCAGTCGGGACGGGGGCTATGGCTACACCTTC.

This clone has a handful of counts. J is TRBJ1-5 and V is TRBV28, with D unclear. CDR3 length equals 14 residues. V lost 3 bases and J 4 bases, leaving 10 bases between the germline ends. Germline loops: CDR1 MDHEN, CDR2 SYDVKM. CDR3 nucleotides: TGTGCCAGCAGTTTGCCCGCTGAAAATCAGCCCCAGCATTTT. Translating it yields CASSLPAENQPQHF.

The J gene is TRBJ1-5, the V gene TRBV19; 8 bases line up with TRBD1. In germline, CDR1 is LNHDA, CDR2 SQIVND (reference sequence). With V trimmed by 3 bases and J by 7 bases, 5 bases remained unmatched. The CDR3 runs to 14 residues. CDR3 sequence (DNA): TGTGCCAGTAGTATCGGACAGGGTGGACAGCCCCAGCATTTT. It specifies CASSIGQGGQPQHF.

V and J are TRBV2 and TRBJ2-3; TRBD1 aligns across 9 bases. Germline trimming cut 5 bases from V and 2 bases from J; bases unmatched to any gene: 8. Per the germline V gene, CDR1 is SNHLY and CDR2 is FYNNEI. CDR3 size: 16 residues. As DNA, the CDR3 is TGTGCCAGCAGTTCACTAGACAGGGGGAACACAGATACGCAGTATTTT. Translation gives CASSSLDRGNTDTQYF.

This clone appeared a single time. Here the CDR3 DNA reads TGTGCCAGCAGTGCCGGGACCCCGCCCAGTACGCAGTATTTT. It yields the protein CASSAGTPPSTQYF. The V and J genes are TRBV6-2 or TRBV6-3 and TRBJ2-3, with D perhaps assigned TRBD1 or TRBD2 (5 bases each). V shed 5 bases and J shed 8 bases, with 17 bases lying between them. CDR1 and CDR2 from the germline V gene are MNHEY and SVGEGT. The CDR3 runs to 14 residues.

V and J are TRBV4-2 and TRBJ2-4; D ambiguous. This CDR3 is 19 amino acids long. Germline CDR1 LGHNA, CDR2 YNFKEQ. Trimming took off 3 bases at V and 0 bases at J, with 21 bases between the two ends. CDR3 nucleotides: TGTGCCAGCAGCCACGGACGGCCGGGTATATACCTAGCCAAAAACATTCAGTACTTC. Protein: CASSHGRPGIYLAKNIQYF.

This clone came up a few times. CDR3 bases: TGTGCCAGCAGTTACGTATTTGAGCAGTTCTTC. Translated: CASSYVFEQFF. This rearrangement joins TRBV6-2 or TRBV6-3 to TRBJ2-1; no reliable D call. This CDR3 has 11 residues. The germline V gene encodes CDR1 MNHEY and CDR2 SVGEGT. The germline V and J ends were trimmed by 2 bases and 9 bases, with 5 bases remaining between them.

This clone was seen a handful of times. CDR3 nucleotides: TGTGCCAGCAGCTTAGGGCACGGAGGGGATCAGCATTTT. This sequence encodes CASSLGHGGDQHF. This chain uses TRBV11-2 with TRBJ1-5; possible D gene TRBD1, 5 bases. The length of the CDR3 is 13 residues. V lost 1 base to trimming and J lost 13 bases, with 14 bases between them. Germline assignment: CDR1 SGHAT and CDR2 FQNNGV.

J is TRBJ2-5 and V is TRBV2; 10 bases fit TRBD2. V was clipped by 6 bases and J by 5 bases; unmatched bases: 6. Germline CDR1 is SNHLY and CDR2 is FYNNEI. The CDR3 is 14 amino acids. Written as DNA, the CDR3 is TGTGCCAGCAGGAGGACTAGCGGAGGGGAGACCCAGTACTTC. Its protein product is CASRRTSGGETQYF.